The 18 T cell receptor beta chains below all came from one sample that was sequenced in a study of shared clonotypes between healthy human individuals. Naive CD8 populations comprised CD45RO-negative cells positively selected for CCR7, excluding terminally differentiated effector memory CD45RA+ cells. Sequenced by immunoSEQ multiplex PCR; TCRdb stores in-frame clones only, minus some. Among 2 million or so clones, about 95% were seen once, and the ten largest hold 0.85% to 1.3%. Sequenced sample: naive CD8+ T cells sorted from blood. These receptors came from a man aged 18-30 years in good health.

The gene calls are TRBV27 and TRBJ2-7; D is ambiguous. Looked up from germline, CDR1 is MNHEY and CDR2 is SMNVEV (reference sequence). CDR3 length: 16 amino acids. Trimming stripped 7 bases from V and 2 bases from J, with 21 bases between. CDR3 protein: CASTPLSGGTPYEQYF. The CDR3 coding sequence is TGTGCCAGCACCCCCCTTTCGGGCGGAACCCCCTACGAGCAGTACTTC.

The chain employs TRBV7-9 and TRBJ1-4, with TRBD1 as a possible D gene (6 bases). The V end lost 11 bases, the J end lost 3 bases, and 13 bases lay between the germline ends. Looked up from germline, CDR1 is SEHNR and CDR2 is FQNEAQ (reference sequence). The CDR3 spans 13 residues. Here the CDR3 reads CASSDSSNEKLFF. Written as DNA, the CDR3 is TGTGCCTCCTCGGACAGCTCTAATGAAAAACTGTTTTTT.

CDR3 coding DNA: TGTGCCAGCACCGAGGGACTCCACTCCGGGGAGCTGTTTTTT. Encoded protein: CASTEGLHSGELFF. This rearrangement joins TRBV6-5 to TRBJ2-2; possible D gene TRBD2, 6 bases. V was cut by 7 bases and J by 6 bases, with 15 bases left in between. CDR3 length equals 14 residues. Germline V gives CDR1 MNHEY, CDR2 SVGAGI.

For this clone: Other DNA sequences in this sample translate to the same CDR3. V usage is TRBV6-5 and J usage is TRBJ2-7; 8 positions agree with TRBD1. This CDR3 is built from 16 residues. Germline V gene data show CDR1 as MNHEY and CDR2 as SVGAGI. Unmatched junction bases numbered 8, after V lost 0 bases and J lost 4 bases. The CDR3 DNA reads TGTGCCAGCAGTTACTCCACGGGACAGGAAGATTACGAGCAGTACTTC. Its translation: CASSYSTGQEDYEQYF.

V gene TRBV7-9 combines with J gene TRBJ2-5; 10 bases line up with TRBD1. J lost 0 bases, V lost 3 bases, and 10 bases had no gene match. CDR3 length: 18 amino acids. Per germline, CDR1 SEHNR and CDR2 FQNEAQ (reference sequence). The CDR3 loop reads CASSFPTTGTGDQETQYF. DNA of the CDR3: TGTGCCAGCAGCTTTCCCACCACTGGGACAGGGGACCAAGAGACCCAGTACTTC.

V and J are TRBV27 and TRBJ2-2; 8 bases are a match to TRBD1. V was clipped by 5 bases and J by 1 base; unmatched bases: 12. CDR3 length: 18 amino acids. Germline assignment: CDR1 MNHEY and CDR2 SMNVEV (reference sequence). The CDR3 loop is CASSPIRTGFGNTGELFF. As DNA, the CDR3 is TGTGCCAGCAGTCCAATCCGGACAGGGTTTGGGAACACCGGGGAGCTGTTTTTT.

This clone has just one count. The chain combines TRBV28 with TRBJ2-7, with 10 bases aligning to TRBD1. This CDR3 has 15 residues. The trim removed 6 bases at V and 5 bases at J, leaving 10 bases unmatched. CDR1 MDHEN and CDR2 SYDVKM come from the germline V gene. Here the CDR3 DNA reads TGTGCCAGCAGCCCTTTTGGGACAGGGGACGACGAGCAGTACTTC. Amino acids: CASSPFGTGDDEQYF.

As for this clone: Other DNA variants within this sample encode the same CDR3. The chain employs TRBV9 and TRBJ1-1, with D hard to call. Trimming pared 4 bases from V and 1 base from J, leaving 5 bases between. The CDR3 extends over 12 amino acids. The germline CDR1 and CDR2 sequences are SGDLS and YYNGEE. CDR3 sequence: CASSPANTEAFF. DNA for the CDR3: TGTGCCAGCAGCCCAGCGAACACTGAAGCTTTCTTT.

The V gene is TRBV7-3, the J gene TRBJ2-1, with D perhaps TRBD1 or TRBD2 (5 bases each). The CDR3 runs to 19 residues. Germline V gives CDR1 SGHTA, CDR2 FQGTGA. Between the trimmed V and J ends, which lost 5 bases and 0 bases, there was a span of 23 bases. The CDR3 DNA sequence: TGTGCCAGCAGCCCGCACGGGTTGTCGGGACCAAGCTCCTACAATGAGCAGTTCTTC. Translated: CASSPHGLSGPSSYNEQFF.

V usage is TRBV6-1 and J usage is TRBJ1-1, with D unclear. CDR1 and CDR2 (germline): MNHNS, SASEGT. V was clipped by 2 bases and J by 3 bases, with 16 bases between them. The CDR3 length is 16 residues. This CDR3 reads CASSELIGSEDTEAFF. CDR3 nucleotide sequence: TGTGCCAGCAGTGAACTAATAGGGTCGGAGGACACTGAAGCTTTCTTT.

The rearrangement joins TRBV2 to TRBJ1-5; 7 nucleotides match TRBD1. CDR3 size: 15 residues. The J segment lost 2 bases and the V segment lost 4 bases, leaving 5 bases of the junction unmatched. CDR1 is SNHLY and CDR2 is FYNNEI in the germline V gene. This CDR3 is CASSGTGEGNQPQHF. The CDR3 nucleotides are TGTGCCAGCAGTGGAACAGGGGAGGGCAATCAGCCCCAGCATTTT.

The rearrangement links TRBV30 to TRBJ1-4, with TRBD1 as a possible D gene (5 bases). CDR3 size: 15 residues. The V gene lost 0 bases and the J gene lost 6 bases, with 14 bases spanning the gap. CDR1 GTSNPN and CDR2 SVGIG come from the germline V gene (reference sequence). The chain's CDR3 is CAWSVLGAGYEKLFF. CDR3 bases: TGTGCCTGGAGTGTCTTAGGGGCAGGGTATGAAAAACTGTTTTTT.

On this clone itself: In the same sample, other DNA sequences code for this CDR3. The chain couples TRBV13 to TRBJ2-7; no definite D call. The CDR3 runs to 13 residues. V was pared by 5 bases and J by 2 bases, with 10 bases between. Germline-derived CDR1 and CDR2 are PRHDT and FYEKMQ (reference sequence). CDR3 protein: CASSLGRTYEQYF. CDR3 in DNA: TGTGCCAGCAGCCTGGGCAGAACCTACGAGCAGTACTTC.

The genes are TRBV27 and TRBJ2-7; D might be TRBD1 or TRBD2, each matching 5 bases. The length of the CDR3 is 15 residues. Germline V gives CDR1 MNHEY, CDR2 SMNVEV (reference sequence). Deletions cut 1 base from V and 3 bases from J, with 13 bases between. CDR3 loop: CASSLWGLGNYEQYF. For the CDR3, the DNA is TGTGCCAGCAGTTTATGGGGGTTGGGGAACTACGAGCAGTACTTC.

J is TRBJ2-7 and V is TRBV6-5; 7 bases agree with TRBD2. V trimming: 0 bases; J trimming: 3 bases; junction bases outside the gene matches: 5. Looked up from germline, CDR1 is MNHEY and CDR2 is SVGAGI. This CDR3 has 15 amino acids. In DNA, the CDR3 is TGTGCCAGCAGTTACTCGGTGGCTAGCGGCTACGAGCAGTACTTC. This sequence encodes CASSYSVASGYEQYF.

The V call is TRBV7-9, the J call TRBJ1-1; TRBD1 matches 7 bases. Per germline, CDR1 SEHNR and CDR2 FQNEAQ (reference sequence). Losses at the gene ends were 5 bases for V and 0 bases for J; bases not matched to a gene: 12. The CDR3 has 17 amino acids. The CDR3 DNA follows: TGTGCCAGCAGCCCACTCATAGGGGGCCCAGTGAACACTGAAGCTTTCTTT. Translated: CASSPLIGGPVNTEAFF.

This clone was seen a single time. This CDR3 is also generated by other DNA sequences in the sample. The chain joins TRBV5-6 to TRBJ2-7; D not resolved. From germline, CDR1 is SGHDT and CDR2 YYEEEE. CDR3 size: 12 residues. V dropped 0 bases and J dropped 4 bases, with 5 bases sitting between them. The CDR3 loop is CASSLGLYEQYF. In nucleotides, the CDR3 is TGTGCCAGCAGCTTGGGGCTATACGAGCAGTACTTC.

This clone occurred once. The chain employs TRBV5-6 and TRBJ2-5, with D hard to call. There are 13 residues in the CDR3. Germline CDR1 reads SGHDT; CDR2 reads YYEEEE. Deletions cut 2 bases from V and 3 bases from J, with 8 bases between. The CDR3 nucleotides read TGTGCCAGCAGCTTACAATACGAAGAGACCCAGTACTTC. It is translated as CASSLQYEETQYF.